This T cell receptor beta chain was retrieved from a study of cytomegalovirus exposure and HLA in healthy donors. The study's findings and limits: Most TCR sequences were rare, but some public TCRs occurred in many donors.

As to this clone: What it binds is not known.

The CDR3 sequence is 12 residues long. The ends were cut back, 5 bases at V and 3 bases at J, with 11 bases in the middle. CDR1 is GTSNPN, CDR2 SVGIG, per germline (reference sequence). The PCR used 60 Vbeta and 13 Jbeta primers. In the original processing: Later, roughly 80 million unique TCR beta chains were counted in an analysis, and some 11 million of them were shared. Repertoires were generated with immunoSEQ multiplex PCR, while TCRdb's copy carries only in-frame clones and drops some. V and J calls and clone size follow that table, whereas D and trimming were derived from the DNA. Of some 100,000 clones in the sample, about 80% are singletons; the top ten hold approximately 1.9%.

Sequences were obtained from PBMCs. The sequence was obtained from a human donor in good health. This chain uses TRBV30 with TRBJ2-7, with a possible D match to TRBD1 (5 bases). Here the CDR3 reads CAWVQGSYEQYF. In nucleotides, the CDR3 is TGTGCCTGGGTGCAGGGCAGCTACGAGCAGTACTTC. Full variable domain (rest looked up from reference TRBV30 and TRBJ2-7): SQTIHQWPATLVQPVGSPLSLECTVEGTSNPNLYWYRQAAGRGLQLLFYSVGIGQISSEVPQNLSASRPQDRQFILSSKKLLLSDSGFYLCAWVQGSYEQYFGPGTRLTVT.